This is a list of T cell receptor beta chains from one sample in a study of blood T cell repertoires in COVID-19. Using immunoSEQ multiplex PCR, the repertoire was profiled, and TCRdb retains in-frame clones only, with some absent. Of some 200,000 clones detected, around 90% appear once; the ten largest clones hold 1% to 1.5%. Sequencing was performed on peripheral blood. The receptor set was obtained from a man younger than 45 with acute or convalescent COVID-19. CDR3s include the opening cysteine and the closing phenylalanine or tryptophan. The order of the fields is J gene, V gene, clone size, D gene, CDR3 DNA, CDR3 protein. The D gene is left open where the match is weak. A row's size may be missing; if present it is once, few, many or a size class.

TRBJ2-7,TRBV5-1,.,.,TGCGCCAGCAGCTTGGGCGCGGGGACCTACGAGCAGTACTTC,CASSLGAGTYEQYF
TRBJ1-4,TRBV28,.,.,TGTGCCAGCAGTTCCGGACGGAGGAATGAAAAACTGTTTTTT,CASSSGRRNEKLFF
TRBJ1-2,TRBV28,once,TRBD1,TGTGCCAGCCTTTCAGGGACAGGGCCCAGTGGCTACACCTTC,CASLSGTGPSGYTF
TRBJ2-5,TRBV15,.,TRBD2,TGTGCCACCAGCAGAATAACCGGGACTAGCGGTAAAGAGACCCAGTACTTC,CATSRITGTSGKETQYF
TRBJ2-3,TRBV2,.,TRBD2,TGTGCCAGCAGAATACTAGCGGGGGGCCGCCCAGGTAGCACAGATACGCAGTATTTT,CASRILAGGRPGSTDTQYF
TRBJ1-5,TRBV30,once,TRBD1,TGTGCCTGGAGTACCGGGGACAGCCGGAATCAGCCCCAGCATTTT,CAWSTGDSRNQPQHF
TRBJ2-1,TRBV5-1,.,.,TGCGCCAGCAGCTCCGGACTTAGCTCCTACAATGAGCAGTTCTTC,CASSSGLSSYNEQFF
TRBJ2-7,TRBV5-1,.,.,TGCGCCAGCAGCTATGCGGATTTTTACGAGCAGTACTTC,CASSYADFYEQYF
TRBJ2-1,TRBV5-5,.,.,TGTGCCAGCAGCGTACTGGGGGGGCAGGTAGGTGAGCAGTTCTTC,CASSVLGGQVGEQFF
TRBJ2-3,TRBV5-1,.,TRBD1,TGCGCCAGCAGCGAGGACAGGAACCCAGATACGCAGTATTTT,CASSEDRNPDTQYF
TRBJ1-4,TRBV30,.,.,TGTGCCTGGAGTGTTGAGTGGGAAAAACTGTTTTTT,CAWSVEWEKLFF
TRBJ1-2,TRBV5-4,.,.,TGTGCCACAATACAGGGAAATGGGGGCTACACCTTC,CATIQGNGGYTF
TRBJ1-4,TRBV11-2,once,.,TGTGCCAGCAGCCGGGGAGGGACTGGTAATGAAAAACTGTTTTTT,CASSRGGTGNEKLFF
TRBJ1-2,TRBV5-6,once,TRBD1,TGTGCCAGCAGCTCGGGGACAGGAGGATATGGCTACACCTTC,CASSSGTGGYGYTF
TRBJ1-1,TRBV5-1,.,TRBD1,TGCGCCAGCAGCACCGGTCCCAGGGGGGCGGGCACTGAAGCTTTCTTT,CASSTGPRGAGTEAFF
TRBJ2-7,TRBV6-6,.,TRBD1,TGTGCCAGCAGGACGCTCCCGGGACAGGGCTACGAGCAGTACTTC,CASRTLPGQGYEQYF
TRBJ2-1,TRBV6-5,.,.,TGTGCCAGCAGTAACCCTAGGGGGTCCTACAATGAGCAGTTCTTC,CASSNPRGSYNEQFF
TRBJ2-1,TRBV10-1,.,.,TGCGCCAGCAGTGAGTCGAGAGGAAACAATGAGCAGTTCTTC,CASSESRGNNEQFF
TRBJ1-5,TRBV6-2/TRBV6-3,.,.,TGTGCCAGCAGTTCCTCAGTAGATCAGCCCCAGCATTTT,CASSSSVDQPQHF
TRBJ1-3,TRBV6-5,.,.,TGTGCCACCCTACCTCGGGGCTCTGGAAACACCATATATTTT,CATLPRGSGNTIYF
TRBJ2-1,TRBV6-5,.,.,TGTGCCAGCAGCAAATCGAGACGGGACTCTCATGAGCAGTTCTTC,CASSKSRRDSHEQFF
TRBJ1-4,TRBV2,.,.,TGTGCCAGCAGTGACAGGACAGCAACTAATGAAAAACTGTTTTTT,CASSDRTATNEKLFF
TRBJ1-6,TRBV6-5,.,.,TGTGCCAGCAGCCGGACGGGGGAGGATTCACCCCTCCACTTT,CASSRTGEDSPLHF
TRBJ1-2,TRBV28,.,TRBD1,TGTGCCAGCAGTTTGGGACAGACTCACTATGGCTACACCTTC,CASSLGQTHYGYTF
TRBJ2-1,TRBV18,.,TRBD1,TGTGCCAGCTCGTCGACAGGGGGCGCAATCAATGAGCAGTTCTTC,CASSSTGGAINEQFF
TRBJ1-5,TRBV2,.,.,TGTGCCAGCAGTGAGTCGGGTCAGCCCCAGCATTTT,CASSESGQPQHF
TRBJ1-3,TRBV19,.,TRBD1,TGTGCCAGTGGTGGACAGGGCTATGGAAACACCATATATTTT,CASGGQGYGNTIYF
TRBJ2-5,TRBV28,.,.,TGTGCCAGCAGCGAACTACCCCGGCAAGAGACCCAGTACTTC,CASSELPRQETQYF
TRBJ2-5,TRBV5-5,.,.,TGTGCCAGCAGCTTGGCCAGCCTGGGGAGGTGGGAGACCCAGTACTTC,CASSLASLGRWETQYF
TRBJ2-7,TRBV5-6,.,TRBD2,TGTGCCAGCAGACGGGGGGTGAGCGAGCAGTACTTC,CASRRGVSEQYF
TRBJ1-1,TRBV6-5,few,.,TGTGCCAGCAGTTACACTGAAAACACTGAAGCTTTCTTT,CASSYTENTEAFF
TRBJ2-1,TRBV5-1,.,.,TGCGCCAGCAGCTTGACCCCTGTAAGCGGCTCCTACAATGAGCAGTTCTTC,CASSLTPVSGSYNEQFF
TRBJ1-5,TRBV18,.,.,TGTGCCAGCTCACAACACATGGGCCAGCCCCAGCATTTT,CASSQHMGQPQHF
TRBJ1-1,TRBV13,.,.,TGTGCCAGCAGCATAAAGCCTGGTTGGAGTATGAACACTGAAGCTTTCTTT,CASSIKPGWSMNTEAFF
TRBJ2-5,TRBV18,.,.,TGTGCCAGCTCACCACTAACTAGGAGACAAGAGACCCAGTACTTC,CASSPLTRRQETQYF
TRBJ1-5,TRBV28,.,.,TGTGCCAGCAACCCCCCCGGCGGGAATCAGCCCCAGCATTTT,CASNPPGGNQPQHF
TRBJ2-1,TRBV4-2,.,TRBD1,TGTGCCAGCAGCCAAGATCGCCCCCGACAGGGCTTCTACAATGAGCAGTTCTTC,CASSQDRPRQGFYNEQFF
TRBJ1-2,TRBV28,.,TRBD1,TGTGCCAGCAGTTTATCAAACGGATGGACAGGGGAGGGCTACACCTTC,CASSLSNGWTGEGYTF
TRBJ1-1,TRBV30,.,TRBD1,TGTGCCTGGAGTGTACAGGGGACCTTGGGGACTGAAGCTTTCTTT,CAWSVQGTLGTEAFF
TRBJ2-2,TRBV5-1,.,TRBD1,TGCGCCAGCAGCTCTGTCCCATTTGCCGGGACAGGGGCGGCCACCGGGGAGCTGTTTTTT,CASSSVPFAGTGAATGELFF
TRBJ2-2,TRBV7-9,.,TRBD2,TGTGCCAGCAGACCGGGACTAGCGAAATTGTCGAACACCGGGGAGCTGTTTTTT,CASRPGLAKLSNTGELFF
TRBJ2-5,TRBV7-3,.,TRBD2,TGTGCCAGCAGCTTGGCGGGACTAGCGAAAGAGACCCAGTACTTC,CASSLAGLAKETQYF
TRBJ2-3,TRBV19,.,.,TGTGCCAGTAGTATAACCCCAACAACAGATACGCAGTATTTT,CASSITPTTDTQYF
TRBJ1-1,TRBV30,.,.,TGTGCCTCCCACAGGGACACTGAAGCTTTCTTT,CASHRDTEAFF
TRBJ2-1,TRBV12-3/TRBV12-4,.,.,TGTGCCAGCACCTCTCCCACAGGGTGTCTCTTC,CASTSPTGCLF
TRBJ2-7,TRBV2,.,TRBD1,TGTGCCAGCACCGGGGACAGCTTCTCCTACGAGCAGTACTTC,CASTGDSFSYEQYF
TRBJ2-2,TRBV11-2,few,TRBD2,TGTGCCAGCAGCGGGACTAGCGGGAGGCTCGCCACCGGGGAGCTGTTTTTT,CASSGTSGRLATGELFF
TRBJ2-7,TRBV5-5,.,TRBD2,TGTGCCAGCACCGGTGTTAGCGGGACCACCTACGAGCAGTACTTC,CASTGVSGTTYEQYF
TRBJ1-6,TRBV6-1,.,.,TGTGCCAGCAGTGAAGTGACAGATAATTCACCCCTCCACTTT,CASSEVTDNSPLHF
TRBJ2-3,TRBV28,.,TRBD1,TGTGCCAGCAGTAACCCTCGGGACAGGACAGATACGCAGTATTTT,CASSNPRDRTDTQYF
TRBJ2-5,TRBV3-1/TRBV3-2,once,TRBD2,TGTGCCAGCAGCCAAGGCCGTTGGGCGGGAGGGCTGAAGGGAGAGACCCAGTACTTC,CASSQGRWAGGLKGETQYF